This T cell receptor (beta chain) stems from a study of response to subunit inactivated influenza vaccine. Study-level points and caveats: There was a suggestion from the authors that each seasonal influenza vaccination recruits few new T cells.

TCRdb re-derived calls from the RT-PCR reads in MiXCR, one entry per CDR3 protein. The data contain about 520,000 distinct CDR3 sequences, around 25% of them seen just once; the ten biggest clones take up over 1.5%. The CDR3 has 14 residues. About this clonotype: Its antigen is still unknown. Since a much larger clone is just one base distant, this may be a read error.

This rearrangement joins TRBV12-3 or TRBV12-4 to TRBJ2-7, with D possibly matching TRBD2 (5 bases). This TCR was recovered from a man aged 45-65 years who received an inactivated influenza vaccine. Sequencing used CD4+ T cells sorted from PBMCs, obtained roughly 5 days after vaccination. CDR3 in amino acids: CAGSPLPGTYEQYF. CDR3 in DNA: TGTGCCGGCAGTCCCTTGCCCGGGACCTACGAGCAGTACTTC.